The TCR beta chain under discussion was sequenced for a study of OX40 agonist ivuxolimab in advanced cancers. Comment on this clone: The antigen remains unidentified.

Notes on the study in general: CD4+ T cells averaged fewer expanded clones than CD8+ T cells. The CD4+ and CD8+ T cells in the blood had expanded clonally by week 6 at 0.1 to 3.0 mg/kg.

TCRdb's copy holds only in-frame clones and misses some; the assay was immunoSEQ multiplex PCR. Among tens of thousands of clones listed, roughly 89% were seen once. Germline CDR1 MNHEY, CDR2 SMNVEV (reference sequence). CDR3 length equals 15 residues. V was trimmed by 0 bases and J by 3 bases, leaving 9 bases between them. This TCR derives from an adult with an advanced solid tumor such as melanoma, head and neck, liver or kidney cancer. The V gene is TRBV27, the J gene TRBJ2-1; no clear D. The source was CD4+ or CD8+ T cells sorted from blood, collected in a trial of the OX40 agonist ivuxolimab. The CDR3 DNA sequence: TGTGCCAGCAGTTTATCGGCCCTGAACTACAATGAGCAGTTCTTC. Its translation: CASSLSALNYNEQFF.